These 27 T cell receptor beta chains were all obtained from the same sample, sequenced in a study of cytomegalovirus exposure and HLA in healthy donors (dated by TCRdb to the late 2010s). Libraries were made using the immunoSEQ multiplex PCR assay. For the multiplex PCR, a mixture combining 60 forward primers for TCR Vbeta segments and 13 reverse primers for TCR Jbeta segments was used. This immuneACCESS table, as held by TCRdb, lists in-frame sequences with V and J called but not all clones. Of the missing ones, under half trace to an unresolved V gene in checked studies; the others have no known cause. Present in this sample are fewer than 200,000 clones, less than 90% of which were seen just once. The biggest ten clones account for about 0.24% of the sample. Sequencing was carried out using PBMCs. The receptor set was obtained from a girl in the first two years of life in good health and CMV-seronegative.

The V gene is TRBV29-1, the J gene TRBJ2-5, with D maybe TRBD1 (7 bases). The V gene lost 1 base and the J gene lost 5 bases, with 11 bases spanning the gap. The CDR3 has 13 amino acids. Germline V gives CDR1 SQVTM, CDR2 ANQGSEA. The CDR3 coding sequence is TGCAGCGTTGAAGGACAGGGAGGCGAGACCCAGTACTTC. Amino acids: CSVEGQGGETQYF.

This clone appeared a few times. The chain links TRBV6-1 to TRBJ1-1; a possible D gene is TRBD1 (5 bases). Germline CDR1 reads MNHNS; CDR2 reads SASEGT. Deletions cut 2 bases from V and 0 bases from J, with 16 bases between. The CDR3 contains 17 residues. The CDR3 protein is CASSESRQSLLNTEAFF. The CDR3 nucleotides read TGTGCCAGCAGTGAATCCCGACAGTCCCTCTTGAACACTGAAGCTTTCTTT.

This clone appeared a single time. The chain combines TRBV7-3 with TRBJ1-3; TRBD1 matches 7 bases. CDR3 length: 15 amino acids. The V gene end was trimmed by 2 bases and the J gene end by 3 bases; junction bases not matched to a gene: 4. In germline, CDR1 is SGHTA, CDR2 FQGTGA. The CDR3 protein is CASSLGQEYGNTIYF. As DNA, the CDR3 is TGTGCCAGCAGCTTAGGACAGGAATATGGAAACACCATATATTTT.

This chain connects TRBV7-9 to TRBJ2-2; D is possibly TRBD2 (6 bases). Germline CDR1 is SEHNR and CDR2 is FQNEAQ (reference sequence). With 5 bases removed from V and 0 bases from J, the gap between germline ends came to 22 bases. This CDR3 is 19 amino acids long. The DNA of the CDR3 is TGTGCCAGCAGCCTATGGGGGACTGAGAAATTACCGAACACCGGGGAGCTGTTTTTT. Amino acids: CASSLWGTEKLPNTGELFF. Supplemented by reference TRBV7-9 and TRBJ2-2, the full variable domain reads DTGVSQNPRHKITKRGQNVTFRCDPISEHNRLYWYRQTLGQGPEFLTYFQNEAQLEKSRLLSDRFSAERPKGSFSTLEIQRTEQGDSAMYLCASSLWGTEKLPNTGELFFGEGSRLTVL.

This clone was seen only a few times. The chain joins TRBV5-4 to TRBJ2-7, with a tentative D call TRBD1 (5 bases). The V end was cut by 4 bases, the J end by 1 base, with 9 bases between. This CDR3 is built from 13 residues. CDR1 SGHNT and CDR2 YYREEE come from the germline V gene (reference sequence). In DNA, the CDR3 is TGTGCCAGCAGCCTGCAGGGATCCTACGAGCAGTACTTC. It encodes CASSLQGSYEQYF.

The chain recombines TRBV19 with TRBJ2-2, with TRBD2 identical over 10 bases. The J segment lost 1 base and the V segment lost 8 bases, leaving 16 bases of the junction unmatched. The CDR3 covers 19 residues. The germline gives CDR1 LNHDA, CDR2 SQIVND (reference sequence). The DNA of the CDR3 is TGTGCCAGTTCAAGAAGGGGGCGAGCGGGAGGGGAGAACACCGGGGAGCTGTTTTTT. Protein sequence: CASSRRGRAGGENTGELFF.

The V and J genes are TRBV5-1 and TRBJ2-4, with 12 bases lining up with TRBD2. The CDR3 has 18 amino acids. Losses at the gene ends were 4 bases for V and 0 bases for J; bases not matched to a gene: 8. The germline gives CDR1 SGHRS, CDR2 YFSETQ. Here the CDR3 DNA reads TGCGCCAGCAGCCTAACTAGCGGGAGGACCTTAGCCAAAAACATTCAGTACTTC. Protein product: CASSLTSGRTLAKNIQYF.

This clone was recorded a few times. This chain links TRBV7-6 with TRBJ2-5; unclear D gene. CDR3 length equals 12 residues. The germline V gene encodes CDR1 SGHVS and CDR2 FNYEAQ. The germline V and J ends were trimmed by 0 bases and 5 bases, with 4 bases remaining between them. CDR3 sequence (DNA): TGTGCCAGCAGCTTAGCCCGGGAGACCCAGTACTTC. Translating gives CASSLARETQYF.

The V call is TRBV12-5, the J call TRBJ1-2, with 7 bases matching TRBD1. V lost 0 bases to trimming and J lost 3 bases; unmatched junction nucleotides: 7. The length of the CDR3 is 16 residues. Germline values: CDR1 LGHNT, CDR2 FRNRAP. The CDR3: CASGLVNRGLDYGYTF. The CDR3 DNA is TGTGCTAGTGGTTTGGTCAACAGGGGTTTGGACTATGGCTACACCTTC.

The chain recombines TRBV19 with TRBJ2-1, with 7 nucleotides matching TRBD2. Germline V gives CDR1 LNHDA, CDR2 SQIVND (reference sequence). The CDR3 loop spans 14 amino acids. The ends lost 5 bases at V and 5 bases at J; junction bases unmatched: 6. CDR3 region: CASSRGDYHNEQFF. The CDR3 DNA reads TGTGCCAGTAGTCGGGGGGACTATCACAATGAGCAGTTCTTC.

The chain couples TRBV27 to TRBJ1-1; D remains unclear. Trimming cost V 3 bases and J 1 base, with 12 bases left between them. The CDR3 runs to 15 residues. CDR1 MNHEY and CDR2 SMNVEV come from the germline V gene (reference sequence). The CDR3 region is CASSLCFRENTEAFF. The DNA of the CDR3 is TGTGCCAGCAGTTTGTGTTTTAGAGAGAACACTGAAGCTTTCTTT.

The rearrangement links TRBV27 to TRBJ1-3; 10 nucleotides align to TRBD1. CDR3 length: 16 amino acids. V was clipped by 0 bases and J by 2 bases; unmatched bases: 1. CDR1 is MNHEY and CDR2 is SMNVEV in the germline V gene (reference sequence). CDR3 protein: CASSLSGTGAGNTIYF. The CDR3 DNA follows: TGTGCCAGCAGTTTATCGGGGACAGGGGCTGGAAACACCATATATTTT.

This clone was counted a single time. The rearrangement uses TRBV25-1 and TRBJ2-1, with 7 bases that match TRBD2. In germline, CDR1 is MGHDK, CDR2 SYGVNS. V lost 2 bases, J lost 4 bases, and 8 bases stayed unmatched. The CDR3 spans 16 residues. The CDR3: CASSEVLGGSYNEQFF. CDR3 DNA: TGTGCCAGCAGTGAAGTGCTAGGCGGGAGTTACAATGAGCAGTTCTTC.

The rearrangement links TRBV9 to TRBJ1-3, with unresolved D. V lost 7 bases, J lost 7 bases, and 21 bases lay in between. The CDR3 is made up of 15 amino acids. Germline V gene lookup returns CDR1 SGDLS and CDR2 YYNGEE. The CDR3 DNA reads TGTGCCAGCGGGTCCGGCCCCGCACCGGGGAACACCATATATTTT. Protein sequence: CASGSGPAPGNTIYF.

The chain carries TRBV15 and TRBJ1-2; no clear D gene. V was clipped by 6 bases and J by 8 bases, with 16 bases between them. The CDR3 loop spans 13 amino acids. CDR1 and CDR2 from the germline V gene are LNHNV and YYDKDF (reference sequence). CDR3 in amino acids: CATRGSGGGGYTF. The CDR3 nucleotides read TGTGCCACCAGGGGCTCGGGAGGAGGGGGCTACACCTTC.

The chain combines TRBV20-1 with TRBJ1-1; D ambiguous. Trimming left V 3 bases short and J 5 bases short, with 7 bases between. Per germline, CDR1 DFQATT and CDR2 SNEGSKA (reference sequence). This CDR3 contains 11 residues. CDR3 sequence (DNA): TGCAGTGCTAGGGGAGGGACTGAAGCTTTCTTT. This encodes CSARGGTEAFF.

The table lists this clone with a count of one. The chain links TRBV4-2 to TRBJ2-7; no clear D gene. Trimming took 1 base from V and 3 from J, leaving 10 bases between them. CDR1 LGHNA and CDR2 YNFKEQ come from the germline V gene. This CDR3 is 14 amino acids long. CDR3 region: CASSQGSPLYEQYF. CDR3 in DNA: TGTGCCAGCAGCCAAGGGTCTCCACTCTACGAGCAGTACTTC.

The chain employs TRBV7-2 and TRBJ1-1; D might be TRBD1 (5 bases). V was pared by 2 bases and J by 11 bases, with 12 bases between. The germline CDR1 and CDR2 sequences are SGHTA and FQGNSA. The CDR3 totals 12 residues. CDR3 loop: CASSLKGREAFF. Here the CDR3 DNA reads TGTGCCAGCAGCTTAAAGGGGAGGGAGGCTTTCTTT.

The rearrangement uses TRBV6-1 and TRBJ2-5, with 8 bases fitting TRBD2. This CDR3 spans 15 amino acids. Per germline, CDR1 MNHNS and CDR2 SASEGT. After removal of 6 bases from V and 4 bases from J, the junction contained 10 bases not matched to a gene. This CDR3 reads CASRGVVAGTETQYF. The CDR3 nucleotides are TGTGCCAGCAGGGGGGTGGTAGCGGGAACAGAGACCCAGTACTTC.

CDR3 amino acids: CASSLARWGAYEQYF. DNA for the CDR3: TGTGCCAGCAGCTTAGCGCGTTGGGGGGCCTACGAGCAGTACTTC. The rearrangement links TRBV7-9 to TRBJ2-7; possibly TRBD2 for D (6 bases). The CDR3 totals 15 residues. The germline gives CDR1 SEHNR, CDR2 FQNEAQ (reference sequence). V was pared by 0 bases and J by 2 bases, with 11 bases between.

The chain combines TRBV6-1 with TRBJ1-4; TRBD1 matches at 7 bases. Trimming cost V 11 bases and J 7 bases; bases outside gene matches: 10. CDR1 MNHNS and CDR2 SASEGT come from the germline V gene. The CDR3 loop spans 13 amino acids. CDR3 amino acids: CACETGSGEKLFF. The CDR3 region has the DNA TGTGCCTGCGAGACAGGGTCAGGTGAAAAACTGTTTTTT.

V and J are TRBV15 and TRBJ2-5, with TRBD1 as a possible D gene (7 bases). Trimming removed 3 bases at V and 5 bases at J, with 16 bases between. CDR3 length: 15 residues. Germline V lookup: CDR1 LNHNV, CDR2 YYDKDF (reference sequence). The CDR3 nucleotides are TGTGCCACCAGCAGCGTACAGGGGAGGCTGGAGACCCAGTACTTC. Its translation is CATSSVQGRLETQYF.

The chain employs TRBV10-3 and TRBJ2-1; TRBD2 matches at 9 bases. The J segment lost 7 bases and the V segment lost 8 bases, leaving 6 bases of the junction unmatched. In germline, CDR1 is ENHRY, CDR2 SYGVKD. CDR3 length equals 13 residues. In nucleotides, the CDR3 is TGTGCCATCGAGCGGGAGGAGGGAAATGAGCAGTTCTTC. It yields the protein CAIEREEGNEQFF.

J is TRBJ1-5 and V is TRBV2, with 9 bases aligning to TRBD1. Germline V lookup: CDR1 SNHLY, CDR2 FYNNEI. V lost 6 bases, J lost 1 base, and 4 bases stayed unmatched. This CDR3 is built from 15 residues. The CDR3 is CASREDRGSNQPQHF. The CDR3 DNA sequence: TGTGCCAGCAGAGAGGACAGGGGAAGCAATCAGCCCCAGCATTTT.

V gene TRBV29-1 combines with J gene TRBJ2-2; 7 nucleotides align to TRBD2. Germline CDR1 is SQVTM and CDR2 is ANQGSEA. The CDR3 runs to 15 residues. J gave up 3 bases and V 0 bases, and 4 bases lay outside the gene matches. This chain's CDR3 is CSVEDGSGHTGELFF. CDR3 DNA sequence: TGCAGCGTTGAAGACGGTAGCGGGCACACCGGGGAGCTGTTTTTT.

This chain links TRBV27 with TRBJ2-2, with a possible D match to TRBD2 (5 bases). Germline V gene data show CDR1 as MNHEY and CDR2 as SMNVEV (reference sequence). V was clipped by 6 bases and J by 3 bases, with 8 bases between them. The CDR3 totals 13 residues. The CDR3 protein is CASSGLYTGELFF. The CDR3 DNA reads as TGTGCCAGCAGCGGACTCTACACCGGGGAGCTGTTTTTT.

As DNA, the CDR3 is TGCAGCGGGGTCAGGGGTCTCAAGAACACTGAAGCTTTCTTT. Translation: CSGVRGLKNTEAFF. V gene TRBV29-1 combines with J gene TRBJ1-1; D may be TRBD1 (6 bases). The CDR3 covers 14 residues. From germline, CDR1 is SQVTM and CDR2 ANQGSEA. The germline V and J ends were trimmed by 7 bases and 1 base, with 16 bases remaining between them.